The sequence of this TCR beta chain was determined in a study of shared clonotypes between healthy human individuals. Germline CDR1 is SEHNR and CDR2 is FQNEAQ (reference sequence). The V and J ends lost 2 bases and 4 bases respectively, with 16 bases between them. This CDR3 is 16 amino acids long. Clones were read by immunoSEQ multiplex PCR, and TCRdb kept only the in-frame ones, dropping some. The sample shows roughly 1.5 million clones, under 99% of them seen only once. General observations from the study: Some clonotypes were shared by all four sorted-subset donors, while others were not shared. The non-shared ones had lower generation probabilities than the shared ones.

Points on this clone: Its antigen is not known.

The clonotype was recovered from a man aged 30 to 45 in good health. What was sequenced was naive CD4+ T cells sorted from blood. Sample subset: CD45RA+ positively selected. The chain uses TRBV7-9 and TRBJ2-3; D is possibly TRBD1 (5 bases). CDR3 in DNA: TGTGCCAGCAGCTTACAGGGATGGTTTGGCGCAGATACGCAGTATTTT. This codes for CASSLQGWFGADTQYF.